The next 8 T cell receptor beta chains were all read from a single sample in a study of T-cell reconstitution after alpha-beta-depleted transplantation in children. Preparation of the TCRbeta library was carried out with unique molecular identifiers. TCRdb processed the PCR reads anew with MiXCR; each CDR3 protein has one entry. The sample carries roughly 500,000 distinct CDR3 sequences, roughly 33% recorded once. Material: PBMCs from the stem cell graft donor, obtained from the stem cell graft. These TCRs come from a human donor who donated a stem cell graft to a child with aplastic anemia.

This clonotype was seen only a few times. The chain employs TRBV7-2 and TRBJ2-5, with D perhaps being TRBD1 or TRBD2 (7 bases each). The germline V gene has CDR1 SGHTA and CDR2 FQGNSA. CDR3 length: 13 residues. Trimming removed 0 bases from V and 7 bases from J, with 9 bases in between. CDR3 in DNA: TGTGCCAGCAGCTTAGCCAGGGGGGGGACCCAGTACTTC. Protein: CASSLARGGTQYF.

The chain combines TRBV6-2 or TRBV6-3 with TRBJ1-1; D remains ambiguous. CDR3 length equals 14 residues. The germline V gene encodes CDR1 MNHEY and CDR2 SVGEGT. Trimming shortened V by 2 bases and J by 0 bases, and 7 bases separated the two germline ends. For the CDR3, the DNA is TGTGCCAGCAGTTACCTGGCAATGAACACTGAAGCTTTCTTT. Encoded protein: CASSYLAMNTEAFF.

The sample holds a few counts of this clonotype. CDR3 residues: CSGTSGGTDTQYF. The CDR3 DNA sequence: TGCAGCGGCACTAGCGGGGGCACAGATACGCAGTATTTT. The rearrangement joins TRBV29-1 to TRBJ2-3; 10 bases match TRBD2. Germline trimming cut 7 bases from V and 1 base from J; bases unmatched to any gene: 2. The CDR3 sequence is 13 residues long. Germline CDR1 SQVTM, CDR2 ANQGSEA.

The chain joins TRBV7-2 to TRBJ1-2; TRBD1 agrees at 7 bases. Germline V gene sequence: CDR1 SGHTA, CDR2 FQGNSA. This CDR3 is built from 17 residues. Trimming at V came to 1 base and at J to 1 base, leaving 9 bases not matched to a gene. CDR3 DNA: TGTGCCAGCAGCTTAGGCCCGACAGGGAGAAGTAACTATGGCTACACCTTC. Translated: CASSLGPTGRSNYGYTF.

The chain couples TRBV12-3 or TRBV12-4 to TRBJ2-4; tentative D call: TRBD2 (6 bases). The CDR3 length is 19 residues. V gave up 5 bases and J gave up 2 bases, with 25 bases separating them. CDR3 bases: TGTGCCAGCAGTCCTTCCGGGACTCCTTTAATCGGGTCCAAAAACATTCAGTACTTC. This sequence encodes CASSPSGTPLIGSKNIQYF.

This sequence joins TRBV5-5 and TRBJ2-5, with D perhaps matching TRBD2 (6 bases). Trimming took 2 bases from V and 4 from J, leaving 18 bases between them. In germline, CDR1 is SGHKS, CDR2 YYEKEE (reference sequence). The CDR3 length is 16 residues. The CDR3 sequence: CASSLRTNRGAETQYF. CDR3 DNA: TGTGCCAGCAGCTTACGGACTAACCGAGGGGCAGAGACCCAGTACTTC.

In this sample, this clonotype turned up a few times. The chain couples TRBV20-1 to TRBJ2-1, with 10 bases identical to TRBD2. The V gene's germline CDR1 is DFQATT and CDR2 SNEGSKA (reference sequence). The CDR3 extends over 14 amino acids. V lost 5 bases and J lost 5; bases outside the gene matches: 6. The CDR3 loop reads CSARVLAGHNEQFF. The DNA of the CDR3 is TGCAGTGCTCGAGTACTAGCGGGGCACAATGAGCAGTTCTTC.

The table lists this clonotype with a few counts. This chain uses TRBV27 with TRBJ2-3; D might be TRBD2 (5 bases). V was pared by 3 bases and J by 1 base, with 14 bases between. This CDR3 region has 16 residues. Looked up from germline, CDR1 is MNHEY and CDR2 is SMNVEV (reference sequence). The CDR3 DNA reads TGTGCCAGCAGTTTCTACCGGGGTCGGGGCACAGATACGCAGTATTTT. Encoded protein: CASSFYRGRGTDTQYF.